These 21 T cell receptor beta chains originate from one sample sequenced in a study of technical replicates of blood from a few donors. The method was immunoSEQ multiplex PCR; TCRdb's version includes in-frame clones alone and lacks a portion of them. The data hold about 70,000 clones, with 95% observed a single time. The specimen was T cells isolated from PBMCs. These receptors were collected from a human donor in good health.

The chain is built from TRBV4-1 and TRBJ1-2; no clear D gene. V was pared by 1 base and J by 0 bases, with 6 bases between. The germline gives CDR1 MGHRA, CDR2 YSYEKL. The CDR3 extends over 14 amino acids. The CDR3 is CASSQVAANYGYTF. CDR3 DNA sequence: TGCGCCAGCAGCCAAGTAGCAGCTAACTATGGCTACACCTTC.

CDR3 DNA sequence: TGTGCCAGCTGGTTACTAGCGGCTACAAATGAGCAGTTCTTC. Its translation: CASWLLAATNEQFF. V gene TRBV6-1 combines with J gene TRBJ2-1, with 8 nucleotides matching TRBD2. Germline-derived CDR1 and CDR2 are MNHNS and SASEGT. The CDR3 covers 14 residues. Trimming removed 8 bases from V and 7 bases from J; junction bases left unmatched: 10.

This clone was seen a single time. The chain uses TRBV11-2 and TRBJ2-1, with a weak D call TRBD2 (5 bases). The CDR3 totals 19 residues. The V end lost 0 bases, the J end lost 4 bases, and 22 bases lay between the germline ends. Germline-derived CDR1 and CDR2 are SGHAT and FQNNGV. In DNA, the CDR3 is TGTGCCAGCAGCTTAGACTCCTATGTAATCGCGGGTCAATACAATGAGCAGTTCTTC. This gives the protein CASSLDSYVIAGQYNEQFF.

The chain carries TRBV5-1 and TRBJ1-2, with 9 bases that match TRBD1. Germline trimming cut 7 bases from V and 8 bases from J; bases unmatched to any gene: 12. Germline CDR1 and CDR2: SGHRS and YFSETQ. The CDR3 contains 14 residues. CDR3: CASPPGTGLRGYTF. The CDR3 DNA sequence: TGCGCCAGCCCGCCCGGGACAGGGCTAAGAGGCTACACCTTC.

The chain is built from TRBV6-5 and TRBJ1-1; no firm D call. V was shortened by 2 bases and J by 4 bases, with 11 bases between the two germline ends. The length of the CDR3 is 14 residues. Germline V gene data show CDR1 as MNHEY and CDR2 as SVGAGI. The CDR3 DNA reads TGTGCCAGCAGTTACGGGCGCGGAGGCACTGAAGCTTTCTTT. The encoded protein is CASSYGRGGTEAFF.

The chain is built from TRBV6-4 and TRBJ2-2; 7 nucleotides agree with TRBD2. The CDR3 has 18 residues. Germline CDR1 is MRHNA and CDR2 is SNTAGT. Unmatched junction bases numbered 12, after V lost 2 bases and J lost 3 bases. CDR3 coding DNA: TGTGCCAGCAGTGACCCACCGGGGGGTAGGAAGGACACCGGGGAGCTGTTTTTT. Residues: CASSDPPGGRKDTGELFF.

This chain joins TRBV28 and TRBJ2-5; D gene unclear. This CDR3 spans 13 amino acids. The germline V gene encodes CDR1 MDHEN and CDR2 SYDVKM. Deletions cut 3 bases from V and 2 bases from J, with 7 bases between. The CDR3 here is CASSLPGQETQYF. The CDR3 coding sequence is TGTGCCAGCAGTTTGCCCGGTCAAGAGACCCAGTACTTC.

The chain couples TRBV9 to TRBJ1-2; tentative D call: TRBD1 (6 bases). The CDR3 is 14 amino acids. Germline V lookup: CDR1 SGDLS, CDR2 YYNGEE. The ends were cut back, 1 base at V and 7 bases at J, with 14 bases in the middle. CDR3 in DNA: TGTGCCAGCAGCGTAAACAGGGAGTTTGGTGGCTACACCTTC. It is translated as CASSVNREFGGYTF.

The chain combines TRBV7-6 with TRBJ2-7, with 9 bases fitting TRBD2. V shed 1 base, J shed 7 bases, and the junction held 8 bases outside the gene matches. The length of the CDR3 is 15 residues. CDR1 is SGHVS, CDR2 FNYEAQ, per germline. The CDR3 region has the DNA TGTGCCAGCAGCTTAGAGGCGGGGGGGCTCTTTGAGCAGTACTTC. This translates into CASSLEAGGLFEQYF.

The chain uses TRBV9 and TRBJ2-3; 7 bases align to TRBD2. Trimming removed 2 bases from V and 0 bases from J; junction bases left unmatched: 12. This CDR3 spans 18 amino acids. The germline V gene encodes CDR1 SGDLS and CDR2 YYNGEE. The CDR3 here is CASSVGDGGTLSTDTQYF. In nucleotides, the CDR3 is TGTGCCAGCAGCGTTGGTGACGGGGGGACCCTAAGCACAGATACGCAGTATTTT.

The chain is built from TRBV2 and TRBJ2-1; D is ambiguous. The CDR3 runs 14 residues. Trimming removed 2 bases from V and 4 bases from J, with 9 bases in between. Per the germline V gene, CDR1 is SNHLY and CDR2 is FYNNEI. CDR3: CASSEHSVYNEQFF. In DNA, the CDR3 is TGTGCCAGCAGTGAACACTCGGTTTACAATGAGCAGTTCTTC.

This clone has only a few counts. This chain connects TRBV6-4 to TRBJ2-1; 8 positions match TRBD2. CDR1 and CDR2 (germline): MRHNA, SNTAGT. This CDR3 has 16 residues. After removal of 5 bases from V and 5 bases from J, the junction contained 11 bases not matched to a gene. The CDR3 sequence: CASSPRAGLDNNEQFF. The DNA for the CDR3 is TGTGCCAGCAGTCCCAGAGCGGGACTAGACAACAATGAGCAGTTCTTC.

The chain couples TRBV5-5 to TRBJ2-7; TRBD1 matches at 8 bases. After removal of 5 bases from V and 3 bases from J, the junction contained 7 bases not matched to a gene. The V gene's germline CDR1 is SGHKS and CDR2 YYEKEE (reference sequence). The CDR3 consists of 14 residues. The CDR3 sequence: CASSIGQGFYEQYF. The CDR3 region has the DNA TGTGCCAGCAGTATCGGACAGGGTTTCTACGAGCAGTACTTC.

The J gene is TRBJ1-3, the V gene TRBV19; D remains ambiguous. The CDR3 spans 15 residues. The germline CDR1 and CDR2 sequences are LNHDA and SQIVND (reference sequence). V shed 2 bases and J shed 0 bases, with 8 bases lying between them. The DNA of the CDR3 is TGTGCCAGTAGTATAATAGCGTCCTCTGGAAACACCATATATTTT. Translating gives CASSIIASSGNTIYF. The full variable domain, in which reference TRBV19 and TRBJ1-3 provide the parts outside the CDR3, is DGGITQSPKYLFRKEGQNVTLSCEQNLNHDAMYWYRQDPGQGLRLIYYSQIVNDFQKGDIAEGYSVSREKKESFPLTVTSAQKNPTAFYLCASSIIASSGNTIYFGEGSWLTVV.

The chain combines TRBV18 with TRBJ1-1; D call uncertain. The CDR3 runs 13 residues. The germline V gene has CDR1 KGHSH and CDR2 LQKENI. Trimming took 2 bases from V and 5 from J, leaving 9 bases between them. The CDR3 spells CASSPGLRTEAFF. The CDR3 region has the DNA TGTGCCAGCTCACCAGGGCTCCGGACTGAAGCTTTCTTT.

The chain recombines TRBV14 with TRBJ1-5, with D possibly TRBD1 on 5 matching bases. This CDR3 is built from 16 residues. Trimming cost V 4 bases and J 2 bases, with 15 bases left between them. Germline V lookup: CDR1 SGHDN, CDR2 FVKESK. The CDR3 DNA is TGTGCCAGCAGCCCAGGTGGGGGGTTCGGCAATCAGCCCCAGCATTTT. This encodes CASSPGGGFGNQPQHF.

V and J are TRBV11-3 and TRBJ2-7; D is unclear. The length of the CDR3 is 11 residues. V was pared by 2 bases and J by 6 bases, with 5 bases between. Germline lookup yields CDR1 SGHNT and CDR2 YENEEA. CDR3 protein: CASSLLGEQYF. The CDR3 bases are TGTGCCAGCAGCTTACTCGGCGAGCAGTACTTC. The variable domain in full, completed from reference TRBV11-3 and TRBJ2-7, reads EAGVVQSPRYKIIEKKQPVAFWCNPISGHNTLYWYLQNLGQGPELLIRYENEEAVDDSQLPKDRFSAERLKGVDSTLKIQPAELGDSAVYLCASSLLGEQYFGPGTRLTVT.

V and J are TRBV23-1 and TRBJ2-7; 8 nucleotides line up with TRBD2. TRBV23-1 is noted as an ORF with a role that remains uncertain. V lost 3 bases, J lost 2 bases, and 6 bases stayed unmatched. The CDR3 extends over 15 amino acids. CDR3 loop: CASSHTRGAAYEQYF. CDR3 nucleotides: TGCGCCAGCAGTCACACGCGGGGGGCGGCCTACGAGCAGTACTTC.

This clone is a singleton in its sample. V is TRBV19 and J is TRBJ2-7; 10 bases fit TRBD2. From germline, CDR1 is LNHDA and CDR2 SQIVND (reference sequence). CDR3 length: 15 amino acids. The trim removed 5 bases at V and 0 bases at J, leaving 4 bases unmatched. The CDR3 loop is CASSPLAGVSYEQYF. Written as DNA, the CDR3 is TGTGCCAGTAGTCCGCTAGCGGGAGTCTCCTACGAGCAGTACTTC.

V and J are TRBV27 and TRBJ1-2, with 11 bases matching TRBD1. The J segment lost 5 bases and the V segment lost 6 bases, leaving 5 bases of the junction unmatched. From germline, CDR1 is MNHEY and CDR2 SMNVEV (reference sequence). The CDR3 runs to 14 residues. The CDR3 sequence: CASSQGQGAYGYTF. The CDR3 bases are TGTGCCAGCAGCCAAGGACAGGGGGCGTATGGCTACACCTTC.

The rearrangement joins TRBV5-4 to TRBJ1-2; D gene ambiguous. Germline V gene sequence: CDR1 SGHNT, CDR2 YYREEE (reference sequence). This CDR3 comprises 12 residues. Trimming left V 7 bases short and J 3 bases short, with 10 bases between. In nucleotides, the CDR3 is TGTGCCAGCCTGGGCGACCACTATGGCTACACCTTC. Translation: CASLGDHYGYTF.